Sequencing of this T cell receptor (beta chain) was carried out in a study of blood T cell repertoires in COVID-19. Study overall: The origin of the acute and convalescent COVID-19 samples was the United States, Italy and Spain. PBMCs, B-cell-depleted T cells, or T cells provided the cDNA or gDNA that made up the material.

Followed longitudinally, the Seattle patients had been enrolled during active infection. As originally analysed: Amplification of reference gene primers provided the estimated nucleated cell counts. Assay: immunoSEQ multiplex PCR; the TCRdb copy retains only in-frame clones and omits some. Clone size and V and J calls were adopted from that table, with D and trimming inferred from the DNA. Found here are some 160,000 clones, just over 90% of them singletons; the top ten hold about 5.3%. Germline V gene sequence: CDR1 SQVTM, CDR2 ANQGSEA. The CDR3 runs to 14 residues. V trimming: 5 bases; J trimming: 3 bases; junction bases outside the gene matches: 6.

This clonotype was obtained from a man aged 18-30 years with COVID-19, enrolled during active disease. Material for sequencing was peripheral blood. The genes are TRBV29-1 and TRBJ1-5, with 8 nucleotides matching TRBD1. DNA for the CDR3: TGCAGCGTTCTCGACAGGGGTTTCAATCAGCCCCAGCATTTT. This translates into CSVLDRGFNQPQHF. The full variable domain, completed using reference TRBV29-1 and TRBJ1-5, is SAVISQKPSRDICQRGTSLTIQCQVDSQVTMMFWYRQQPGQSLTLIATANQGSEATYESGFVIDKFPISRPNLTFSTLTVSNMSPEDSSIYLCSVLDRGFNQPQHFGDGTRLSIL.